The rows below give T cell receptor beta chains drawn from one sample of a study of liver allograft versus peripheral blood T cells. TCRdb processed the reads anew with MiXCR; each CDR3 protein has one entry. The table lists just under 8,500 distinct CDR3 sequences, over 15% of them singletons, with around 4.5% in the top ten. These receptors all stem from a human patient who had a liver transplant. The graft donor may have contributed some T cells. Each CDR3 is given without its conserved first and last residue. The order of the fields is V gene, clone size, CDR3 protein. Clone size, where shown, is once, few, many, or a class for clones that have expanded.

v_gene: TRBV28; abundance: -; CDR3aa: ASSPRFYYEQY
v_gene: TRBV28; abundance: -; CDR3aa: ASSLTDTQY
v_gene: TRBV10-3; abundance: many; CDR3aa: AISETAGTGGNLNTEAF
v_gene: TRBV24-1; abundance: medium-sized; CDR3aa: ATSDFKQARKSEQF
v_gene: TRBV20-1; abundance: -; CDR3aa: SARALTGRDIQY
v_gene: TRBV24-1; abundance: medium-sized; CDR3aa: ATSDSGAMLTDTQY
v_gene: TRBV7-3; abundance: many; CDR3aa: ASSRTGEVSPLH
v_gene: TRBV9; abundance: many; CDR3aa: ASSVGSFNEQF
v_gene: TRBV10-1; abundance: -; CDR3aa: ASREFPASGRCGEQF
v_gene: TRBV7-2; abundance: many; CDR3aa: ASSLFQANTEAF
v_gene: TRBV6-6; abundance: medium-sized; CDR3aa: ASSSTSLLYT
v_gene: TRBV29-1; abundance: -; CDR3aa: SVEDALFREAF
v_gene: TRBV7-3; abundance: many; CDR3aa: ASSISASTDTQY
v_gene: TRBV29-1; abundance: medium-sized; CDR3aa: SVSTGGIDEQY
v_gene: TRBV28; abundance: -; CDR3aa: ASSPSLGDEQY
v_gene: TRBV28; abundance: -; CDR3aa: ASSSTSGRVGDTQY
v_gene: TRBV9; abundance: -; CDR3aa: ASSASGTSYEQY
v_gene: TRBV27; abundance: medium-sized; CDR3aa: ASSLSRQGYNEQF
v_gene: TRBV12-3/TRBV12-4; abundance: -; CDR3aa: ASILSGSLNTEAF
v_gene: TRBV28; abundance: many; CDR3aa: ASSSSGAYQETQY
v_gene: TRBV12-3/TRBV12-4; abundance: many; CDR3aa: ASSRQGDQPQH
v_gene: TRBV20-1; abundance: -; CDR3aa: SARNPGQGRDTIY
v_gene: TRBV20-1; abundance: many; CDR3aa: SAKGIYEQY
v_gene: TRBV30; abundance: few; CDR3aa: AWRDSSYEQY
v_gene: TRBV7-2; abundance: medium-sized; CDR3aa: ASSLEGYGYT
v_gene: TRBV15; abundance: medium-sized; CDR3aa: ATSRGGGFSYNEQF
v_gene: TRBV16; abundance: many; CDR3aa: ASSQQSGRLY
v_gene: TRBV7-9; abundance: -; CDR3aa: ASSHTGTGGAGTQY
v_gene: TRBV6-6; abundance: medium-sized; CDR3aa: ASSYSGGTGSPLH
v_gene: TRBV12-3/TRBV12-4; abundance: -; CDR3aa: ASSLSGAEAF
v_gene: TRBV28; abundance: -; CDR3aa: ASSVHPASSSYEQY
v_gene: TRBV12-3/TRBV12-4; abundance: few; CDR3aa: ASRLAGVGTGELF
v_gene: TRBV20-1; abundance: many; CDR3aa: SAWTDSGNTIY
v_gene: TRBV18; abundance: many; CDR3aa: ASSPRGETDTQY
v_gene: TRBV24-1; abundance: medium-sized; CDR3aa: ATSDFGAGELF
v_gene: TRBV30; abundance: few; CDR3aa: AWRVGGLVTEAF
v_gene: TRBV6-1; abundance: many; CDR3aa: ASSEGAGGPSYNEQF
v_gene: TRBV19; abundance: medium-sized; CDR3aa: ASSSILGGGFTDTQY
v_gene: TRBV12-3/TRBV12-4; abundance: few; CDR3aa: ASSLSSSNEKLF
v_gene: TRBV29-1; abundance: medium-sized; CDR3aa: SVVEGGGSGEPQH
v_gene: TRBV9; abundance: many; CDR3aa: ASSVGAGEGYNEQF
v_gene: TRBV18; abundance: medium-sized; CDR3aa: ASSPRDGYGYT
v_gene: TRBV12-3/TRBV12-4; abundance: -; CDR3aa: ASSLAAGLKSSYNEQF
v_gene: TRBV7-9; abundance: once; CDR3aa: ASSPRNLPTSGTSYEQY
v_gene: TRBV12-3/TRBV12-4; abundance: -; CDR3aa: ASSFEQGTGELF
v_gene: TRBV30; abundance: few; CDR3aa: AWRPGFNTEAF
v_gene: TRBV6-5; abundance: -; CDR3aa: ASSAPPGQGRNSPLH
v_gene: TRBV6-5; abundance: medium-sized; CDR3aa: ASGTGSTGELF
v_gene: TRBV15; abundance: medium-sized; CDR3aa: ATSSQGADGAYEQY
v_gene: TRBV7-2; abundance: medium-sized; CDR3aa: ASSPDLNTDTQY
v_gene: TRBV20-1; abundance: many; CDR3aa: SARSGGAGDEQF
v_gene: TRBV6-5; abundance: medium-sized; CDR3aa: ASRGTGANVLT
v_gene: TRBV28; abundance: many; CDR3aa: ASSTDAGRHSPLH
v_gene: TRBV29-1; abundance: many; CDR3aa: SVVLMNTEAF
v_gene: TRBV20-1; abundance: -; CDR3aa: SAPDRVYGYT
v_gene: TRBV7-9; abundance: medium-sized; CDR3aa: ASSPPGQGASNTGELF